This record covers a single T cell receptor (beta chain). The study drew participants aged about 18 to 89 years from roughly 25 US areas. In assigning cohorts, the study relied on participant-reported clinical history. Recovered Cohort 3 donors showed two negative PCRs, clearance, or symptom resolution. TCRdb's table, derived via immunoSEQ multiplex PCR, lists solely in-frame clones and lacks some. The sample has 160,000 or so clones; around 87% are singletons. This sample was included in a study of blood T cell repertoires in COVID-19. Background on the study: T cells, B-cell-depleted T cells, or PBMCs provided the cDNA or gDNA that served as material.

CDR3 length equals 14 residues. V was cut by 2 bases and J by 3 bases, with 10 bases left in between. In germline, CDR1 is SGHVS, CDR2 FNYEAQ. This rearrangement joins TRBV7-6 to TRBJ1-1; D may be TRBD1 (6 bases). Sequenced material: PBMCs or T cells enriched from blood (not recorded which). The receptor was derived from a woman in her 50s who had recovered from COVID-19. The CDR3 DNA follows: TGTGCCAGCAGCTTAACAGGGATGGACACTGAAGCTTTCTTT. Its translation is CASSLTGMDTEAFF.